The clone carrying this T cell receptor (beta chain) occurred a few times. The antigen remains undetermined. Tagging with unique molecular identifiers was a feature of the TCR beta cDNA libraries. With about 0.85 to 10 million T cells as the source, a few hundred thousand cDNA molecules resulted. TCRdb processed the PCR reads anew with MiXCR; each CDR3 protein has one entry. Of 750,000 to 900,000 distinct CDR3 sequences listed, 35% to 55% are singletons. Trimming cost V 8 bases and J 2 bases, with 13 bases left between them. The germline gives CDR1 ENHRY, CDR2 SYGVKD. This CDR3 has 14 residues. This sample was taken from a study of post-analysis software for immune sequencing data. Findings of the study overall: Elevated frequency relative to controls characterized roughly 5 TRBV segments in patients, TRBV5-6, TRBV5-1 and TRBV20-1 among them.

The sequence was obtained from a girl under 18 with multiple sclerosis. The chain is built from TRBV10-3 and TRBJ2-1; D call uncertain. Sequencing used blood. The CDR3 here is CAIRDVAAYNEQFF. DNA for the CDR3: TGTGCCATCCGAGACGTAGCCGCCTACAATGAGCAGTTCTTC.